This TCR beta chain was documented in a study of cytomegalovirus exposure and HLA in healthy donors. Regarding the study as a whole: About 87% or about 30% of the time was how often most TCR beta V segments were productive, according to an earlier analysis.

This clone appeared a few times. The antigen remains unidentified. 13 Jbeta primers and 60 Vbeta primers were used for the PCR. TCRdb's table, derived via immunoSEQ multiplex PCR, lists solely in-frame clones and lacks some. The data contain roughly 35,000 clones, around half of them singletons. Sequences were obtained from PBMCs. This receptor was obtained from a woman between 40 and 55 years old in good health and CMV-seropositive.

This CDR3 is CASSALGGGNQETQYF. The DNA for the CDR3 is TGTGCCAGCAGCGCCCTTGGCGGGGGGAACCAAGAGACCCAGTACTTC. This chain uses TRBV5-6 with TRBJ2-5, with 8 positions matching TRBD2. Trimming took 4 bases from V and 0 from J; bases not matched to a gene: 8. Germline V CDR1 and CDR2: SGHDT, YYEEEE. The CDR3 sequence is 16 residues long.